This is a list of T cell receptor beta chains from one sample in a study of Ad26.COV2.S vaccination and SARS-CoV-2 variants. The data were produced by immunoSEQ multiplex PCR, yet TCRdb's version contains in-frame clones alone and is incomplete. This table has about 350,000 clones, about 87% appearing once. The material sequenced was peripheral blood, taken in a trial of Ad26.COV2.S vaccine versus placebo. These receptors were taken from a person aged 18-60 years who received the Ad26.COV2.S COVID-19 vaccine or a placebo. Both conserved end residues are part of each CDR3. A D gene is named only where the DNA matches it firmly. The size field is filled for only some rows; it gives once, few, many or a size class.

v_call,d_call,j_call,clone_size,cdr3_aa,cdr3_nt
TRBV19,TRBD2,TRBJ2-1,NA,CASSMAGLAGYNEQFF,TGTGCCAGTAGTATGGCGGGACTAGCGGGGTACAATGAGCAGTTCTTC
TRBV11-1,TRBD2,TRBJ2-1,NA,CASSLSSTSGKDEQFF,TGTGCCAGCAGCTTATCATCGACTAGCGGGAAGGATGAGCAGTTCTTC
TRBV6-2/TRBV6-3,TRBD1,TRBJ1-5,NA,CASSYPTGGNNQPQHF,TGTGCCAGCAGTTACCCGACAGGGGGAAACAATCAGCCCCAGCATTTT
TRBV27,TRBD1,TRBJ2-7,NA,CASSHKGAGYEQYF,TGTGCCAGCAGTCATAAGGGGGCTGGCTACGAGCAGTACTTC
TRBV7-3,NA,TRBJ2-5,NA,CASSQSQETQYF,TGTGCCAGCAGCCAAAGCCAAGAGACCCAGTACTTC
TRBV7-6,NA,TRBJ1-4,once,CASSFFGTSDGEKLFF,TGTGCCAGCAGCTTTTTCGGGACCTCAGACGGGGAAAAACTGTTTTTT
TRBV19,NA,TRBJ2-7,NA,CASSIGRDYEQYF,TGTGCCAGTAGTATAGGCAGAGATTACGAGCAGTACTTC
TRBV9,NA,TRBJ2-5,NA,CASSVTGQETQYF,TGTGCCAGCAGCGTAACAGGACAAGAGACCCAGTACTTC
TRBV25-1,NA,TRBJ2-7,NA,CASSPQTGRTYEQYF,TGTGCCAGCAGTCCCCAAACAGGAAGAACCTACGAGCAGTACTTC
TRBV5-6,TRBD2,TRBJ2-7,many,CASYGRRGTYEQYF,TGTGCCAGCTACGGGCGGCGGGGGACTTACGAGCAGTACTTC
TRBV18,NA,TRBJ1-6,NA,CASSPQGMSNSPLHF,TGTGCCAGCTCACCACAGGGGATGAGTAATTCACCCCTCCACTTT
TRBV19,TRBD1,TRBJ2-5,NA,CASSLRDRMRETQYF,TGTGCCAGTAGTCTCCGGGACAGGATGAGAGAGACCCAGTACTTC
TRBV6-1,TRBD1,TRBJ1-4,NA,CASSEWSGGREKLFF,TGTGCCAGCAGTGAATGGTCAGGGGGCCGGGAAAAACTGTTTTTT
TRBV5-1,NA,TRBJ2-1,NA,CASSWGALGDEQFF,TGCGCCAGCAGCTGGGGGGCTCTTGGGGATGAGCAGTTCTTC
TRBV14,NA,TRBJ1-5,NA,CASSQESPINQPQHF,TGTGCCAGCAGCCAAGAGAGTCCTATTAATCAGCCCCAGCATTTT
TRBV19,TRBD1,TRBJ1-5,NA,CASSIEGTGYSNQPQHF,TGTGCCAGTAGTATAGAGGGGACAGGGTATAGCAATCAGCCCCAGCATTTT
TRBV5-1,NA,TRBJ1-1,NA,CASSLEGLGTEAFF,TGCGCCAGCAGCTTGGAGGGGCTGGGCACTGAAGCTTTCTTT
TRBV2,TRBD2,TRBJ2-7,NA,CASSDTGGFGEQYF,TGTGCCAGCAGTGATACGGGAGGGTTTGGCGAGCAGTACTTC
TRBV5-1,TRBD1,TRBJ1-1,NA,CASSSGTGGEEAFF,TGCGCCAGCAGCTCCGGGACAGGGGGCGAAGAAGCTTTCTTT
TRBV14,NA,TRBJ2-1,NA,CASSQDPPSYNEQFF,TGTGCCAGCAGCCAAGACCCTCCCTCCTACAATGAGCAGTTCTTC
TRBV5-1,NA,TRBJ2-2,once,CASSFTNTGTGELFF,TGCGCCAGCAGCTTTACCAATACGGGAACCGGGGAGCTGTTTTTT
TRBV7-9,NA,TRBJ2-2,NA,CASSGTGSNTGELFF,TGTGCCAGCAGCGGAACAGGTTCGAACACCGGGGAGCTGTTTTTT
TRBV29-1,NA,TRBJ1-1,NA,CSVGNTEAFF,TGCAGCGTGGGGAACACTGAAGCTTTCTTT
TRBV28,TRBD1,TRBJ1-1,once,CASRRPGGVAEAFF,TGTGCCAGCCGGAGACCAGGGGGGGTGGCTGAAGCTTTCTTT
TRBV4-3,TRBD2,TRBJ2-3,NA,CASSQGAAGVVTDTQYF,TGCGCCAGCAGCCAAGGGGCGGCGGGAGTGGTCACAGATACGCAGTATTTT
TRBV6-6,TRBD1,TRBJ2-7,few,CASSLHLLGQGYSYEQYF,TGTGCCAGCAGTCTCCACCTTTTGGGACAGGGGTACTCCTACGAGCAGTACTTC
TRBV19,TRBD1,TRBJ2-7,NA,CASSAGTVSYEQYF,TGTGCCAGTAGTGCTGGGACAGTCTCCTACGAGCAGTACTTC
TRBV9,NA,TRBJ2-3,NA,CASSVFGGAPGTDTQYF,TGTGCCAGCAGCGTTTTTGGGGGAGCCCCAGGAACAGATACGCAGTATTTT
TRBV9,NA,TRBJ1-6,NA,CASSVGGRGSPLHF,TGTGCCAGCAGCGTCGGGGGTAGGGGTTCACCCCTCCACTTT
TRBV27,NA,TRBJ2-1,NA,CASSFVLSNEQFF,TGTGCCAGCAGTTTCGTACTTTCCAATGAGCAGTTCTTC
TRBV7-7,NA,TRBJ2-1,NA,CASSSLDGSSYNEQFF,TGTGCCAGCAGCTCGTTGGACGGGAGCTCCTACAATGAGCAGTTCTTC
TRBV2,TRBD1,TRBJ2-2,few,CATTEDRENTGELFF,TGTGCCACTACCGAAGACAGGGAGAACACCGGGGAGCTGTTTTTT
TRBV30,TRBD1,TRBJ1-6,NA,CAWDRGVNSPLHF,TGTGCCTGGGACAGGGGCGTCAATTCACCCCTCCACTTT
TRBV6-2/TRBV6-3,NA,TRBJ2-6,NA,CASSYLGASGANVLTF,TGTGCCAGCAGTTATCTCGGGGCCTCTGGGGCCAACGTCCTGACTTTC
TRBV2,NA,TRBJ2-1,NA,CASSEVSGYNEQFF,TGTGCCAGCAGTGAAGTTAGTGGGTACAATGAGCAGTTCTTC
TRBV5-6,TRBD1,TRBJ1-1,NA,CASSLETGGSIWVDTEAFF,TGTGCCAGCAGCTTGGAGACAGGGGGCTCGATTTGGGTTGACACTGAAGCTTTCTTT
TRBV28,NA,TRBJ2-3,NA,CASSLGTSTDTQYF,TGTGCCAGCAGTTTAGGGACCTCCACAGATACGCAGTATTTT
TRBV24-1,NA,TRBJ2-5,NA,CATSEPGGETQYF,TGTGCCACCAGTGAACCAGGGGGGGAGACCCAGTACTTC
TRBV2,NA,TRBJ2-3,once,CASYAGPSRGGHTQYF,TGTGCCAGCTACGCTGGGCCCTCCAGGGGGGGACATACGCAGTATTTT
TRBV4-2,TRBD2,TRBJ2-2,NA,CASSQAQGGRYTGELFF,TGTGCCAGCAGCCAGGCCCAGGGCGGGAGGTACACCGGGGAGCTGTTTTTT
TRBV28,TRBD1,TRBJ2-6,NA,CASSPGTGRAGANVLTF,TGTGCCAGCAGCCCCGGGACAGGGCGGGCTGGGGCCAACGTCCTGACTTTC
TRBV10-1,TRBD2,TRBJ2-7,NA,CASSEAGASYEQYF,TGCGCCAGCAGTGAAGCGGGAGCTTCCTACGAGCAGTACTTC
TRBV27,NA,TRBJ2-2,NA,CASIPRNTGELFF,TGTGCCAGCATCCCCCGGAACACCGGGGAGCTGTTTTTT
TRBV12-3/TRBV12-4,TRBD1,TRBJ2-2,few,CASSAGGVGELFF,TGTGCCAGCAGTGCAGGGGGTGTCGGGGAGCTGTTTTTT
TRBV27,NA,TRBJ2-4,NA,CASSSYSGDKNIQYF,TGTGCCAGCAGTTCTTACTCGGGAGACAAAAACATTCAGTACTTC
TRBV5-6,NA,TRBJ2-3,NA,CASSLEGRGFVLDTQYF,TGTGCCAGCAGCTTGGAAGGGAGGGGGTTCGTTTTGGATACGCAGTATTTT
TRBV5-1,NA,TRBJ2-1,NA,CASSLRSEQFF,TGCGCCAGCAGCTTGAGGTCTGAGCAGTTCTTC
TRBV7-9,NA,TRBJ2-7,NA,CASSSARAADSYEQYF,TGTGCCAGCAGCTCAGCCCGTGCTGCAGACTCCTACGAGCAGTACTTC